This T cell receptor (beta chain) was recorded in a study of beta chain features in type 1 diabetes. Study details: When patients were set against healthy donors, age, gender and cell yields were similar. Study observations and caveats: Patients' naive, central memory and Treg TCRB repertoires seemed closer to one another than those of healthy donors. The cDNA sequencing approach could over-represent high-TCR-expressing cells.

This clone has at least ten counts. Its antigen is undetermined. Germline lookup yields CDR1 SGHKS and CDR2 YYEKEE (reference sequence). Trimming left V 4 bases short and J 7 bases short, with 8 bases between. The CDR3 is 12 amino acids. The entirety of the isolated RNA underwent reverse transcription, so expressed TCRB transcripts were sequenced. Reads from naive, central memory and regulatory T cell samples averaged about 3.9 million. The method was immunoSEQ multiplex PCR; TCRdb's version includes in-frame clones alone and lacks a portion of them. In the table there are roughly 300,000 clones, approximately 8.2% of which are singletons.

The clonotype was recovered from a woman between 18 and 30 years old in good health. Specimen: central memory CD4+ T cells from blood. The chain links TRBV5-5 to TRBJ2-2, with unresolved D. CDR3 DNA sequence: TGTGCCAGCAGCCCTAATTTCGGGGAGCTGTTTTTT. This gives the protein CASSPNFGELFF.